The source of this T cell receptor (beta chain) is a study of T cells in Graves' hyperthyroidism and ophthalmopathy. Study-level points and caveats: Blood also contained most expanded thyroid clonotypes above 0.001.

Stable disease denoted Graves' hyperthyroidism without ophthalmopathy progression within 18 months. Exclusion of patients followed from uncontrolled infection, other autoimmune disease, pregnancy or lactation. Each diagnosis was grounded in clinical symptoms, serum thyroxine and TRAb, thyroid ultrasound, and orbital computed tomography. This clonotype was seen many times. Antigen specificity is unknown. Template material for amplifying TCR beta CDR3 regions consisted of RNA transcripts. In the first-round RT-PCR of the TCR CDR3, the HTBI primer set was used. TCRdb itself ran the multiplex PCR reads through MiXCR, one entry per CDR3 protein. The table includes 610,000 or so distinct CDR3 sequences, about 45% detected once. CDR1 is MGHDK and CDR2 is SYGVNS in the germline V gene. The V end was cut by 7 bases, the J end by 2 bases, with 8 bases between. The CDR3 totals 13 residues.

The receptor's source is a woman under 30 with Graves' hyperthyroidism. The sequencing input was peripheral blood or thyroid tissue (not recorded which). The rearrangement uses TRBV25-1 and TRBJ2-2, with unresolved D. CDR3 in amino acids: CASMELNTGELFF. CDR3 bases: TGTGCCAGCATGGAGTTAAACACCGGGGAGCTGTTTTTT.